Presented here are 2 T cell receptor beta chains from one specimen sequenced in a study of T cells in Graves' hyperthyroidism and ophthalmopathy. TCR beta CDR3 sequences were amplified from RNA transcripts. Researchers ran a first-round RT-PCR on the TCR CDR3 using the HTBI primer set. In TCRdb, the multiplex PCR reads were re-called with MiXCR into one record per CDR3 protein. The sample holds approximately 720,000 distinct CDR3 sequences, approximately 19% seen once. Input material: blood. The receptors were sampled from a woman aged 45-65 years with Graves' hyperthyroidism that later progressed to Graves' ophthalmopathy.

The chain couples TRBV20-1 to TRBJ2-3; 12 bases map to TRBD2. The CDR3 loop spans 16 amino acids. V lost 4 bases, J lost 0 bases, and 5 bases stayed unmatched. Per germline, CDR1 DFQATT and CDR2 SNEGSKA (reference sequence). CDR3 DNA sequence: TGCAGTGCTAAAACTAGCGGGGGGAGTAGCACAGATACGCAGTATTTT. Translating it yields CSAKTSGGSSTDTQYF.

This clonotype was seen a handful of times. The chain employs TRBV20-1 and TRBJ2-7; a weak D match, TRBD2 (5 bases). V lost 0 bases and J 2 bases, leaving 11 bases between the germline ends. The CDR3 is 14 residues long. The germline CDR1 and CDR2 sequences are DFQATT and SNEGSKA (reference sequence). CDR3 DNA sequence: TGCAGTGCTAGAGATCCTCGGGATCCCTACGAGCAGTACTTC. As protein: CSARDPRDPYEQYF.